The 5 T cell receptor beta chains reported below all come from one sample, sequenced in a study of cytomegalovirus exposure and HLA in healthy donors. PCR involved 60 Vbeta and 13 Jbeta primers. This table comes from immunoSEQ multiplex PCR, and its TCRdb copy is limited to in-frame clones, with some not included. The sample records about 180,000 clones, 75% to 85% being singletons. Sequencing used PBMCs. These receptors were taken from a woman between 25 and 40 years old in good health and CMV-seropositive.

The rearrangement links TRBV18 to TRBJ1-3; 8 positions match TRBD1. This CDR3 comprises 17 residues. Looked up from germline, CDR1 is KGHSH and CDR2 is LQKENI. Trimming removed 3 bases from V and 3 bases from J; junction bases left unmatched: 10. Here the CDR3 reads CASSPYSQGAIGNTIYF. The CDR3 DNA reads as TGTGCCAGCTCACCCTATTCTCAGGGGGCTATTGGAAACACCATATATTTT.

The chain combines TRBV6-1 with TRBJ2-1; 12 positions match TRBD1. The V and J ends lost 6 bases and 7 bases, in that order; junction bases with no gene match: 7. Germline V gives CDR1 MNHNS, CDR2 SASEGT. The CDR3 covers 15 residues. The CDR3 nucleotides read TGTGCCAGCAGACCGGGACAGGGGGCGAGGAATGAGCAGTTCTTC. It yields the protein CASRPGQGARNEQFF.

This chain uses TRBV6-1 with TRBJ1-2; 8 bases match TRBD1. The germline CDR1 and CDR2 sequences are MNHNS and SASEGT. Trimming cost V 6 bases and J 7 bases; bases outside gene matches: 10. The CDR3 spans 14 residues. The CDR3 DNA reads as TGTGCCAGCAGCCTCGGACAGGGCCCTGGTGGCTACACCTTC. Its translation: CASSLGQGPGGYTF.

This chain links TRBV9 with TRBJ1-3; D may be TRBD1 (5 bases). V was shortened by 0 bases and J by 4 bases, with 14 bases between the two germline ends. CDR3 size: 16 residues. The germline CDR1 and CDR2 sequences are SGDLS and YYNGEE. The CDR3 here is CASSVGAGQVGNTIYF. The CDR3 DNA reads as TGTGCCAGCAGCGTAGGTGCAGGGCAGGTCGGAAACACCATATATTTT.

The rearrangement uses TRBV5-6 and TRBJ2-3; 11 positions agree with TRBD2. The germline CDR1 and CDR2 sequences are SGHDT and YYEEEE. V shed 3 bases, J shed 14 bases, and the junction held 11 bases outside the gene matches. The CDR3 is made up of 14 amino acids. The CDR3 loop reads CASSWASGGFKAYF. CDR3 DNA: TGTGCCAGCAGCTGGGCTAGCGGGGGGTTCAAGGCGTATTTT.